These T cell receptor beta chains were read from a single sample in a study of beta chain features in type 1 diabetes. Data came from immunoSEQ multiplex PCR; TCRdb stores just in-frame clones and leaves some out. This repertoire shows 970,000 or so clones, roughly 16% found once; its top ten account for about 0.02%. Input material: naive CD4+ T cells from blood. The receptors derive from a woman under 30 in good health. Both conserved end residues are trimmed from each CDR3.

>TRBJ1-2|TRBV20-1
SGGLVFA
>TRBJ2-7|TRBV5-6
ASSLALQGTYEQY
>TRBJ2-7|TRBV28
ASGLVGGSYEQY
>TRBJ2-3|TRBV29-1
SVDASGRGDTQY
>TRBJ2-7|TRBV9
ASSVVPGTVGEQY
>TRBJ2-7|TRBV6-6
ASSRTDSSSYEQY
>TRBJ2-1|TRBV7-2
ASSAPLVLAGGSYNEQF
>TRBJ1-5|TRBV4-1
ASSPGGGRNQPQH
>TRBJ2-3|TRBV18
ASSRRVTDTQY
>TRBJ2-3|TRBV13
ASSSSGTLRHTQY
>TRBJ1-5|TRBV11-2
ASSLTSSNQPQH
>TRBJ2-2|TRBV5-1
ASSFGTNTGELF
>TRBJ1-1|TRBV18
ASSQQGRDTEAF
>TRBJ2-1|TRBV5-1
ASRLAGVNEQF
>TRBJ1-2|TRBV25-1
ASSDLVYGYT
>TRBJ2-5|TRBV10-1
ASSDPGTGGSETQY
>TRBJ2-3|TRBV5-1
ASSLGGVTDTQY
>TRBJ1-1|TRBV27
ASSALPGTANTEAF
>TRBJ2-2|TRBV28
ASSADRDTGELF
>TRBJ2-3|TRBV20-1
SADRALGQY
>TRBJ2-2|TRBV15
ATSRDTYTGELF
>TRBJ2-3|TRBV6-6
ASSYPDLSDTQY
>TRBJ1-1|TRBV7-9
ASSSYGEAF
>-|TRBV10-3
AAVAPPYEQY
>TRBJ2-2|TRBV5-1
ASSLFQNTGELF
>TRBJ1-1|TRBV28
ASSLQGRNTEAF
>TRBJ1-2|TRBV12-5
ASGSRMGVGYT
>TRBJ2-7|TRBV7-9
ASKRGKAGETYEQY
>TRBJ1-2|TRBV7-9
ASSLAGNGYT
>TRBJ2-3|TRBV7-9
ASSLEGLAGALDTQY
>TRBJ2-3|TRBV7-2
ASSFTGFTDTQY
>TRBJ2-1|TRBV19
ASSIDQGSYNEQF
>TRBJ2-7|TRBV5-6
ASSPPGSAYEQY
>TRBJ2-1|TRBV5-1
ATSLGASGYNEQF
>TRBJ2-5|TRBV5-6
ASSQRALMYQETQY
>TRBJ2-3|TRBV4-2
ASSQRTGTGGTDTQY